Each of the 24 T cell receptor beta chains below was sequenced from the same sample in a study of T cell repertoires in cytomegalovirus infection. MiXCR, applied by TCRdb to the reads, yields one record per CDR3 protein. The sample records 900,000 to 950,000 distinct CDR3 sequences, about 33% being singletons. These TCRs are of unknown antigen specificity. The sequenced sample was cultured CD8+ T cells from PBMCs, obtained from culture after CMV antigen stimulation. The receptors originated from a human donor in good health (CMV status not recorded). Some clones in this sample may be carry-over from other donors' samples.

This clonotype was counted many times. V is TRBV12-3 or TRBV12-4 and J is TRBJ2-2; 7 nucleotides agree with TRBD1. The junction had 7 bases not matched to a gene; V was cut back by 6 bases and J by 0 bases. The CDR3 totals 16 residues. The CDR3 loop reads CASSYGQAPNTGELFF. The CDR3 DNA reads as TGTGCCAGCAGCTATGGACAGGCCCCGAACACCGGGGAGCTGTTTTTT.

The sample holds a few counts of this clonotype. The V gene is TRBV19, the J gene TRBJ1-1; TRBD1 matches 7 bases. Germline V gives CDR1 LNHDA, CDR2 SQIVND (reference sequence). V dropped 0 bases and J dropped 3; count of bases not matched to a gene: 4. The CDR3 runs to 15 residues. This CDR3 is CASSIEGTAYTEAFF. CDR3 sequence (DNA): TGTGCCAGTAGTATAGAAGGGACAGCCTACACTGAAGCTTTCTTT.

The rearrangement uses TRBV27 and TRBJ1-5, with D possibly TRBD1 on 5 matching bases. V lost 6 bases and J lost 5, with 17 bases in between. Germline CDR1 is MNHEY and CDR2 is SMNVEV (reference sequence). The CDR3 runs 15 residues. CDR3: CASSGGAGLYQPQHF. DNA for the CDR3: TGTGCCAGCAGCGGCGGGGCTGGGCTATATCAGCCCCAGCATTTT.

This chain joins TRBV5-5 and TRBJ2-7; D call uncertain. The germline V gene encodes CDR1 SGHKS and CDR2 YYEKEE (reference sequence). Trimming removed 2 bases from V and 1 base from J, with 10 bases in between. This CDR3 has 14 residues. The CDR3 nucleotides are TGTGCCAGCAGCTTCGGATGGGGATCCTACGAGCAGTACGTC. It codes for CASSFGWGSYEQYV.

A remark on this clonotype: The conserved final phenylalanine or tryptophan is absent from the CDR3, which likely points to a read error. J is TRBJ1-1 and V is TRBV29-1; TRBD1 is a possible D gene (5 bases). V was trimmed by 4 bases and J by 10 bases, leaving 13 bases between them. The CDR3 consists of 11 residues. CDR1 SQVTM and CDR2 ANQGSEA come from the germline V gene. CDR3 coding DNA: TGCAGCGTTGGGGGGTTCTACGGAGCTTTCCTT. It encodes CSVGGFYGAFL.

V usage is TRBV7-6 and J usage is TRBJ2-4, with 8 bases matching TRBD1. The J segment lost 2 bases and the V segment lost 2 bases, leaving 5 bases of the junction unmatched. Germline V gene data show CDR1 as SGHVS and CDR2 as FNYEAQ. The CDR3 is 16 residues long. As DNA, the CDR3 is TGTGCCAGCAGCTTAAACAGGGGGTGGTCCAAAAACATTCAGTACTTC. Its translation: CASSLNRGWSKNIQYF.

The rearrangement uses TRBV6-1 and TRBJ2-7; D is tentatively TRBD1 or TRBD2 (6 bases each). Trimming took off 6 bases at V and 1 base at J, with 19 bases between the two ends. Germline V gene data show CDR1 as MNHNS and CDR2 as SASEGT. This CDR3 is 16 amino acids long. The CDR3 protein is CASSPEGGTLSYEQYV. CDR3 nucleotide sequence: TGTGCCAGCAGCCCCGAAGGGGGGACCCTTTCCTACGAGCAGTACGTC.

This clonotype was seen only a few times. The chain carries TRBV6-1 and TRBJ2-5; no clear D. Trimming took 2 bases from V and 5 from J, leaving 15 bases between them. Germline V gene data show CDR1 as MNHNS and CDR2 as SASEGT. CDR3 size: 15 residues. The CDR3 protein is CASSERSPIVETQYF. The CDR3 DNA sequence: TGTGCCAGCAGTGAAAGGAGCCCAATCGTGGAGACCCAGTACTTC.

This clonotype appeared a few times. The J gene is TRBJ2-1, the V gene TRBV7-9; D may be TRBD1 (6 bases). Trimming stripped 5 bases from V and 12 bases from J, with 17 bases between. Germline CDR1 is SEHNR and CDR2 is FQNEAQ (reference sequence). The CDR3 spans 13 residues. The CDR3 loop is CASSHPRDNLQFF. The CDR3, as DNA: TGTGCCAGCAGCCATCCCCGGGACAATTTGCAGTTCTTC.

CDR3 DNA sequence: TGTGCCAGCAGCACTCCTAGCGGGGGGGCCGAATATACGCAGTATTTT. Protein product: CASSTPSGGAEYTQYF. This rearrangement joins TRBV28 to TRBJ2-3; 12 positions match TRBD2. The CDR3 runs to 16 residues. J lost 7 bases, V lost 6 bases, and 11 bases had no gene match. Germline assignment: CDR1 MDHEN and CDR2 SYDVKM.

The sample holds a few counts of this clonotype. The rearrangement links TRBV29-1 to TRBJ2-5, with D perhaps TRBD1 or TRBD2 (5 bases each). The germline gives CDR1 SQVTM, CDR2 ANQGSEA. The CDR3 is made up of 14 amino acids. Between the trimmed V and J ends, which lost 4 bases and 4 bases, there was a span of 16 bases. The CDR3, as DNA: TGCAGCGTTGGGGGTAGGGGAGAGCGAGAGACCCAGTACTTC. This sequence encodes CSVGGRGERETQYF.

CDR3 bases: TGCGCCAGCAGCCAAAGTTACACTGAAGCTTTCTTT. Translation gives CASSQSYTEAFF. V and J are TRBV4-1 and TRBJ1-1; D gene ambiguous. Germline V gene data show CDR1 as MGHRA and CDR2 as YSYEKL. V was cut by 2 bases and J by 3 bases, with 4 bases left in between. The CDR3 totals 12 residues.

This clonotype is medium-sized by share. This chain links TRBV7-8 with TRBJ2-2, with 7 bases lining up with TRBD2. Germline lookup yields CDR1 SGHVS and CDR2 FQNEAQ. The CDR3 is made up of 13 amino acids. With V trimmed by 6 bases and J by 8 bases, 6 bases remained unmatched. CDR3 loop: CASRGLDVGELFF. The DNA of the CDR3 is TGTGCCAGCAGAGGACTAGATGTTGGGGAGCTGTTTTTT.

The chain joins TRBV6-5 to TRBJ1-2; maybe TRBD1 (5 bases). Per the germline V gene, CDR1 is MNHEY and CDR2 is SVGAGI. CDR3 length: 16 residues. The V and J ends lost 2 bases and 8 bases respectively, with 21 bases between them. The CDR3 bases are TGTGCCAGCAGTTACGGGCCGGGGGGGAAGTTTAGGGGCTACACCTTC. Its translation is CASSYGPGGKFRGYTF.

There are a few counts of this clonotype. The rearrangement uses TRBV19 and TRBJ2-1, with unresolved D. The length of the CDR3 is 15 residues. V lost 0 bases, J lost 0 bases, and 6 bases lay in between. Germline V gives CDR1 LNHDA, CDR2 SQIVND (reference sequence). The CDR3 region is CASSIDQYSYNEQFF. In DNA, the CDR3 is TGTGCCAGTAGTATAGACCAGTACTCCTACAATGAGCAGTTCTTC.

This rearrangement joins TRBV27 to TRBJ1-1; no clear D gene. Germline CDR1 and CDR2: MNHEY and SMNVEV (reference sequence). Trimming took off 4 bases at V and 1 base at J, with 16 bases between the two ends. The CDR3 contains 16 residues. The CDR3, as DNA: TGTGCCAGCAGTTCCCGGGAGGGATTCTGGAACACTGAAGCTTTCTTT. The encoded protein is CASSSREGFWNTEAFF.

The J gene is TRBJ1-1, the V gene TRBV6-6; 8 bases line up with TRBD1. With V trimmed by 5 bases and J by 1 base, 6 bases remained unmatched. This CDR3 is built from 15 residues. Germline V gene data show CDR1 as MNHNY and CDR2 as SVGAGI (reference sequence). The CDR3 sequence: CASSKTGATNTEAFF. In DNA form, the CDR3 reads TGTGCCAGCAGTAAGACAGGGGCCACGAACACTGAAGCTTTCTTT.

V is TRBV7-6 and J is TRBJ1-5; no reliable D call. CDR3 length equals 16 residues. Trimming removed 0 bases at V and 2 bases at J, with 11 bases between. Germline-derived CDR1 and CDR2 are SGHVS and FNYEAQ. CDR3 DNA: TGTGCCAGCAGCTTAGCGCCGGGGTTAGGCAATCAGCCCCAGCATTTT. Its translation: CASSLAPGLGNQPQHF.

The chain has TRBV4-3 and TRBJ2-5, with 10 bases that match TRBD2. Trimming took 2 bases from V and 5 from J; bases not matched to a gene: 5. Germline V gene data show CDR1 as LGHNA and CDR2 as YSLEER. This CDR3 is 15 amino acids long. CDR3 loop: CASSQKRGGRETQYF. CDR3 DNA sequence: TGCGCCAGCAGCCAAAAGCGGGGGGGCCGGGAGACCCAGTACTTC.

The V and J genes are TRBV6-6 and TRBJ2-3, with TRBD2 matching over 9 bases. The V gene's germline CDR1 is MNHNY and CDR2 SVGAGI (reference sequence). With 3 bases clipped from V and 0 bases from J, the junction kept 4 bases outside the gene matches. The CDR3 length is 16 residues. This CDR3 reads CASSYGSGGSTDTQYF. The CDR3 bases are TGTGCCAGCAGTTATGGTAGCGGGGGCAGCACAGATACGCAGTATTTT.

As to this clonotype: The germline gene is not matched at one end of the junction; a read error may be the cause. The chain couples TRBV2 to TRBJ1-1, with D possibly TRBD1 on 5 matching bases. The CDR3 length is 10 residues. CDR1 SNHLY and CDR2 FYNNEI come from the germline V gene. This CDR3 is CVSRDHRAFF. The CDR3 bases are TGTGTCAGCAGGGACCACAGAGCTTTCTTT.

This clonotype was counted a few times. CDR3 loop: CAISEFTGGMGNNEQFF. The CDR3 DNA follows: TGTGCCATCAGTGAATTTACGGGGGGCATGGGCAACAATGAGCAGTTCTTC. The V and J genes are TRBV10-3 and TRBJ2-1; possibly TRBD2 for D (7 bases). V lost 3 bases to trimming and J lost 5 bases, with 20 bases between them. Germline-derived CDR1 and CDR2 are ENHRY and SYGVKD. CDR3 length: 17 residues.

The chain employs TRBV4-1 and TRBJ1-5; possible D gene TRBD1, 5 bases. V gave up 0 bases and J gave up 6 bases, with 12 bases separating them. The CDR3 length is 15 residues. Germline CDR1 and CDR2: MGHRA and YSYEKL. CDR3 sequence (DNA): TGCGCCAGCAGCCAAGAGGCAGGAACAGGTCAGCCCCAGCATTTT. Translation gives CASSQEAGTGQPQHF.

The chain has TRBV12-5 and TRBJ2-6, with 9 bases that match TRBD1. V trimming: 1 base; J trimming: 2 bases; junction bases outside the gene matches: 9. The CDR3 is 19 residues long. The germline CDR1 and CDR2 sequences are LGHNT and FRNRAP. CDR3 coding DNA: TGTGCTAGTGGTTTGGACACGGACAGGGGAGAAGCTGGGGCCAACGTCCTGACTTTC. Translation gives CASGLDTDRGEAGANVLTF.